This entry lists 19 T cell receptor beta chains sequenced from one sample in a study of low-dose radiotherapy and immunotherapy resistance in tumors (dated by TCRdb to 2022 to 2024). The instrument was an Illumina MiniSeq. First-strand cDNA was synthesized using Superscript III and a set of TRAV- and TRBV-specific primers, so that both TCRalpha and TCRbeta chains were covered. TCRs were amplified for about 19 PCR cycles with Phusion, using a constant-region primer paired with the adapter attached to the V primers. In-frame beta chains were kept once TCRdb had trimmed the public reads at Q25 with fastp and called clones with MiXCR. Entries that share a CDR3 protein sequence are merged under the most common genes and DNA. For this sample the table gives more than 85,000 distinct CDR3 sequences, of which 9.4% were detected only once. Roughly 1% of the sample comes from the top ten. The sample's time point label, decoded: before trial treatment.

The material sequenced was PBMCs, taken before treatment. These receptors all stem from a male donor with prostate cancer.

This clonotype was seen repeatedly, ten times or more. This chain uses TRBV12-3 or TRBV12-4 with TRBJ2-5; 7 bases align to TRBD2. The CDR3 totals 15 residues. V trimming: 2 bases; J trimming: 5 bases; junction bases outside the gene matches: 8. DNA of the CDR3: TGTGCCAGCAGTTTACGGTGGGCGGGAGCGGAGACCCAGTACTTC. This codes for CASSLRWAGAETQYF.

There are many counts of this clonotype. This chain connects TRBV4-3 to TRBJ2-7; a possible D gene is TRBD1 (5 bases). The CDR3 runs to 15 residues. Germline assignment: CDR1 LGHNA and CDR2 YSLEER. The V and J ends lost 0 bases and 3 bases respectively, with 12 bases between them. As DNA, the CDR3 is TGCGCCAGCAGCCAAGAGGGGCGGACGGACTACGAGCAGTACTTC. Translating gives CASSQEGRTDYEQYF.

There are many counts of this clonotype. The V gene is TRBV7-2, the J gene TRBJ2-7; weak D call: TRBD2 (6 bases). V dropped 2 bases and J dropped 3 bases, with 14 bases sitting between them. This CDR3 region has 15 residues. Germline V gene sequence: CDR1 SGHTA, CDR2 FQGNSA. The CDR3 DNA follows: TGTGCCAGCAGCTTAAACCCCGGACTATTCTACGAGCAGTACTTC. Its translation is CASSLNPGLFYEQYF.

This clonotype was counted at least ten times. V gene TRBV7-9 combines with J gene TRBJ1-6, with D maybe TRBD1 (5 bases). The CDR3 runs to 12 residues. V lost 8 bases, J lost 5 bases, and 7 bases lay in between. CDR1 and CDR2 from the germline V gene are SEHNR and FQNEAQ (reference sequence). For the CDR3, the DNA is TGTGCCAGCGGGACTAATAATTCACCCCTCCACTTT. The encoded protein is CASGTNNSPLHF.

This clonotype was observed many times. V usage is TRBV20-1 and J usage is TRBJ2-1; TRBD1 matches 7 bases. Germline V CDR1 and CDR2: DFQATT, SNEGSKA (reference sequence). This CDR3 is built from 14 residues. V lost 1 base and J lost 9; bases outside the gene matches: 9. In nucleotides, the CDR3 is TGCAGTGCTAGAGGTGACAGGGACCGTTTTGAGCAGTTCTTC. It is translated as CSARGDRDRFEQFF.

In its sample, this clonotype was seen a few times. A far larger clone is one base from this, pointing to a likely read error. The V and J genes are TRBV5-3 and TRBJ2-1; D is perhaps TRBD2 (5 bases). TRBV5-3 is known as an ORF, though its function is uncertain. This CDR3 comprises 15 residues. Trimming left V 8 bases short and J 4 bases short, with 19 bases between. The CDR3 region has the DNA TGTGCCAGCACACTGGAAGGGAGAGTTTACAATGAGCAGTTCTTC. Translating gives CASTLEGRVYNEQFF.

This clonotype came up many times. V is TRBV7-3 and J is TRBJ2-5; tentative D call: TRBD2 (5 bases). In germline, CDR1 is SGHTA, CDR2 FQGTGA. V lost 3 bases to trimming and J lost 5 bases, with 10 bases between them. CDR3 length equals 13 residues. The CDR3 protein is CASSFGPGETQYF. The CDR3 DNA follows: TGTGCCAGCAGCTTCGGACCGGGGGAGACCCAGTACTTC.

In this sample, this clonotype turned up many times. The chain couples TRBV23-1 to TRBJ2-1, with D possibly being TRBD1 (5 bases). TRBV23-1 belongs to the ORF category, with a function that is uncertain. The CDR3 sequence is 14 residues long. V gave up 3 bases and J gave up 1 base, with 7 bases separating them. CDR3 in DNA: TGCGCCAGCAGTCACGACAGTTCCTACAATGAGCAGTTCTTC. Translation: CASSHDSSYNEQFF.

This clonotype was observed many times. This chain links TRBV20-1 with TRBJ1-1, with D perhaps matching TRBD1 (6 bases). Deletions cut 1 base from V and 3 bases from J, with 12 bases between. This CDR3 spans 14 amino acids. Germline loops: CDR1 DFQATT, CDR2 SNEGSKA (reference sequence). In DNA form, the CDR3 reads TGCAGTGCTAGAGTGGGGGCGGGTTACACTGAAGCTTTCTTT. This sequence encodes CSARVGAGYTEAFF.

This clonotype appeared many times. The chain employs TRBV7-2 and TRBJ1-1; D gene ambiguous. This CDR3 contains 13 residues. Trimming stripped 8 bases from V and 1 base from J, with 11 bases between. Per the germline V gene, CDR1 is SGHTA and CDR2 is FQGNSA. Here the CDR3 DNA reads TGTGCCAGCCATAAAACCAGGAACACTGAAGCTTTCTTT. The encoded protein is CASHKTRNTEAFF.

This clonotype has at least ten counts. This chain uses TRBV4-1 with TRBJ1-5; D is uncertain. Per germline, CDR1 MGHRA and CDR2 YSYEKL. CDR3 length: 14 amino acids. V shed 2 bases and J shed 6 bases, with 11 bases lying between them. The CDR3 sequence is CASSQSYPGQPQHF. The CDR3 DNA reads TGCGCCAGCAGCCAATCCTACCCGGGTCAGCCCCAGCATTTT.

There are many counts of this clonotype. The V call is TRBV29-1, the J call TRBJ2-3; 10 bases are shared with TRBD2. The V and J ends lost 8 bases and 1 base, in that order; junction bases with no gene match: 9. The CDR3 consists of 15 residues. Germline V gene lookup returns CDR1 SQVTM and CDR2 ANQGSEA. The CDR3: CSLAGLAGGTDTQYF. The CDR3 bases are TGCAGCCTCGCGGGGCTAGCGGGAGGCACAGATACGCAGTATTTT.

This clonotype was observed a few times. The chain links TRBV9 to TRBJ1-1; D gene uncertain. Looked up from germline, CDR1 is SGDLS and CDR2 is YYNGEE. This CDR3 is 15 amino acids long. V lost 0 bases and J lost 1, with 10 bases in between. The CDR3: CASSVGSWGNTEAFF. DNA of the CDR3: TGTGCCAGCAGCGTAGGGTCGTGGGGGAACACTGAAGCTTTCTTT.

This clonotype showed up many times. This chain joins TRBV5-4 and TRBJ2-3; 12 nucleotides agree with TRBD2. J gave up 1 base and V 4 bases, and 4 bases lay outside the gene matches. The CDR3 is made up of 16 amino acids. The germline CDR1 and CDR2 sequences are SGHNT and YYREEE (reference sequence). The DNA of the CDR3 is TGTGCCAGCAGCGGGGGACTAGCGGGTCGCACAGATACGCAGTATTTT. Protein: CASSGGLAGRTDTQYF.

This clonotype was observed at least ten times. V gene TRBV5-1 combines with J gene TRBJ2-2; D uncertain. The CDR3 extends over 12 amino acids. Germline V gene data show CDR1 as SGHRS and CDR2 as YFSETQ. V was shortened by 6 bases and J by 7 bases, with 10 bases between the two germline ends. This chain's CDR3 is CASTESVGELFF. CDR3 DNA: TGCGCCAGCACGGAAAGCGTCGGGGAGCTGTTTTTT.

This clonotype was counted at least ten times. This chain connects TRBV19 to TRBJ1-5; TRBD1 aligns across 8 bases. The junction had 13 bases not matched to a gene; V was cut back by 10 bases and J by 2 bases. This CDR3 is built from 16 residues. Germline V gene data show CDR1 as LNHDA and CDR2 as SQIVND (reference sequence). In DNA form, the CDR3 reads TGTGCCACCGGTGGACAGGGATCCCCAGGCAATCAGCCCCAGCATTTT. Protein: CATGGQGSPGNQPQHF. Full variable domain (rest looked up from reference TRBV19 and TRBJ1-5): DGGITQSPKYLFRKEGQNVTLSCEQNLNHDAMYWYRQDPGQGLRLIYYSQIVNDFQKGDIAEGYSVSREKKESFPLTVTSAQKNPTAFYLCATGGQGSPGNQPQHFGDGTRLSIL.

This clonotype has a count of ten or more. V is TRBV28 and J is TRBJ2-5; 7 bases are a match to TRBD1. V gave up 5 bases and J gave up 6 bases; unmatched junction bases: 6. The length of the CDR3 is 13 residues. CDR1 is MDHEN and CDR2 is SYDVKM in the germline V gene. CDR3 bases: TGTGCCAGCAGTCAGACAGGGCTTCAGACCCAGTACTTC. Its protein is CASSQTGLQTQYF.

This clonotype was detected many times. This chain links TRBV7-9 with TRBJ1-6; perhaps TRBD1 as D (6 bases). Trimming stripped 5 bases from V and 7 bases from J, with 15 bases between. This CDR3 is built from 15 residues. The germline V gene encodes CDR1 SEHNR and CDR2 FQNEAQ (reference sequence). CDR3 residues: CASSPGTSGNSPLHF. In DNA form, the CDR3 reads TGTGCCAGCAGCCCCGGGACATCCGGGAATTCACCCCTCCACTTT.

This clonotype was seen ten or more times. The chain employs TRBV27 and TRBJ2-1; 15 nucleotides match TRBD2. The CDR3 extends over 16 amino acids. Germline lookup yields CDR1 MNHEY and CDR2 SMNVEV (reference sequence). With 5 bases clipped from V and 4 bases from J, the junction kept 3 bases outside the gene matches. CDR3 sequence reads: CASSPGLAGGYNEQFF. In DNA, the CDR3 is TGTGCCAGCAGTCCGGGACTAGCGGGAGGTTACAATGAGCAGTTCTTC.